A single sample is the source of the 17 T cell receptor beta chains below, sequenced in a study of cytomegalovirus exposure and HLA in healthy donors. The primer mix had 60 Vbeta and 13 Jbeta primers. Assay: immunoSEQ multiplex PCR; the TCRdb copy retains only in-frame clones and omits some. The sample holds fewer than 250,000 clones, about four fifths seen once. The sample taken for sequencing was PBMCs. Receptors were obtained from a man younger than 45 in good health and CMV-seropositive.

J is TRBJ1-3 and V is TRBV7-9; the D gene is possibly TRBD1 (5 bases). Per the germline V gene, CDR1 is SEHNR and CDR2 is FQNEAQ (reference sequence). This CDR3 contains 14 residues. With 0 bases removed from V and 4 bases from J, the gap between germline ends came to 7 bases. DNA for the CDR3: TGTGCCAGCAGCTTAGCGAGACAGGGAAACACCATATATTTT. It translates to CASSLARQGNTIYF.

V gene TRBV7-2 combines with J gene TRBJ1-5; 8 nucleotides align to TRBD1. Germline-derived CDR1 and CDR2 are SGHTA and FQGNSA. The V gene end was trimmed by 5 bases and the J gene end by 6 bases; junction bases not matched to a gene: 6. The CDR3 covers 14 residues. As DNA, the CDR3 is TGTGCCAGCAGCCTACAGGGGGTGGGTCAGCCCCAGCATTTT. Protein: CASSLQGVGQPQHF. The complete variable domain, with remaining parts taken from reference TRBV7-2 and TRBJ1-5, reads GAGVSQSPSNKVTEKGKDVELRCDPISGHTALYWYRQSLGQGLEFLIYFQGNSAPDKSGLPSDRFSAERTGGSVSTLTIQRTQQEDSAVYLCASSLQGVGQPQHFGDGTRLSIL.

This clone was picked up a small number of times. The chain is built from TRBV14 and TRBJ2-7, with D perhaps matching TRBD2 (5 bases). The CDR3 runs 13 residues. The germline gives CDR1 SGHDN, CDR2 FVKESK. V was shortened by 5 bases and J by 6 bases, with 14 bases between the two germline ends. The CDR3 bases are TGTGCCAGCAGCTCACGGGGAAGTCCCGAGCAGTACTTC. It yields the protein CASSSRGSPEQYF.

The rearrangement links TRBV6-6 to TRBJ1-2; the D gene is possibly TRBD1 (6 bases). Germline values: CDR1 MNHNY, CDR2 SVGAGI (reference sequence). Trimming removed 4 bases from V and 8 bases from J, with 14 bases in between. The length of the CDR3 is 13 residues. The DNA for the CDR3 is TGTGCCAGCAGTTCCGAGGGGGTTGGAGGCTACACCTTC. Translation: CASSSEGVGGYTF.

The V gene is TRBV14, the J gene TRBJ2-1; D gene uncertain. V dropped 0 bases and J dropped 8 bases, with 5 bases sitting between them. Germline V lookup: CDR1 SGHDN, CDR2 FVKESK. There are 12 residues in the CDR3. The CDR3 sequence: CASSQDRYEQFF. The CDR3 DNA reads as TGTGCCAGCAGCCAAGACCGGTATGAGCAGTTCTTC. Variable domain in full (rest from reference TRBV14 and TRBJ2-1): EAGVTQFPSHSVIEKGQTVTLRCDPISGHDNLYWYRRVMGKEIKFLLHFVKESKQDESGMPNNRFLAERTGGTYSTLKVQPAELEDSGVYFCASSQDRYEQFFGPGTRLTVL.

The chain combines TRBV7-3 with TRBJ2-3, with TRBD2 matching 13 bases. CDR1 and CDR2 (germline): SGHTA, FQGTGA. This CDR3 is 16 amino acids long. The junction had 4 bases not matched to a gene; V was cut back by 4 bases and J by 3 bases. The CDR3 spells CASSSRTSGRTDTQYF. The CDR3 DNA sequence: TGTGCCAGCAGCTCCCGGACTAGCGGGAGAACAGATACGCAGTATTTT.

This clone appeared a few times. The chain carries TRBV7-9 and TRBJ1-4, with D unresolved. This CDR3 comprises 15 residues. The V end was cut by 3 bases, the J end by 6 bases, with 14 bases between. In germline, CDR1 is SEHNR, CDR2 FQNEAQ (reference sequence). The CDR3 nucleotides are TGTGCCAGCAGCTTTAAGGGAGGCCCTGATGAAAAACTGTTTTTT. Encoded protein: CASSFKGGPDEKLFF. The full variable domain, with the rest looked up from reference TRBV7-9 and TRBJ1-4, is DTGVSQNPRHKITKRGQNVTFRCDPISEHNRLYWYRQTLGQGPEFLTYFQNEAQLEKSRLLSDRFSAERPKGSFSTLEIQRTEQGDSAMYLCASSFKGGPDEKLFFGSGTQLSVL.

The genes are TRBV5-6 and TRBJ1-2; 7 positions match TRBD1. The V gene end was trimmed by 4 bases and the J gene end by 8 bases; junction bases not matched to a gene: 8. The CDR3 is 13 amino acids. Germline V CDR1 and CDR2: SGHDT, YYEEEE. The CDR3, as DNA: TGTGCCAGCAGCCACGACAGGGTAACGGGCTACACCTTC. This sequence encodes CASSHDRVTGYTF.

The chain links TRBV4-3 to TRBJ2-5; D is ambiguous. The CDR3 covers 13 residues. Germline CDR1 reads LGHNA; CDR2 reads YSLEER. V lost 2 bases, J lost 3 bases, and 7 bases lay in between. CDR3 region: CASSQRREETQYF. CDR3 DNA sequence: TGCGCCAGCAGCCAACGACGGGAAGAGACCCAGTACTTC.

V is TRBV19 and J is TRBJ2-5; possibly TRBD1 for D (5 bases). This CDR3 spans 12 amino acids. From germline, CDR1 is LNHDA and CDR2 SQIVND (reference sequence). Trimming pared 8 bases from V and 5 bases from J, leaving 12 bases between. CDR3 sequence reads: CASGASKETQYF. For the CDR3, the DNA is TGTGCCAGTGGGGCTTCCAAGGAGACCCAGTACTTC.

This clone was recorded only once. The chain joins TRBV19 to TRBJ2-1; maybe TRBD1 (6 bases). Trimming stripped 5 bases from V and 4 bases from J, with 9 bases between. CDR1 LNHDA and CDR2 SQIVND come from the germline V gene (reference sequence). This CDR3 spans 13 amino acids. CDR3 protein: CASSFGQYNEQFF. The CDR3 nucleotides are TGTGCCAGTAGTTTCGGACAGTACAATGAGCAGTTCTTC.

To note about this clone: Other DNA sequences in the sample encode the same CDR3. The chain has TRBV19 and TRBJ2-5; TRBD1 agrees at 9 bases. The germline V gene encodes CDR1 LNHDA and CDR2 SQIVND (reference sequence). V shed 3 bases and J 4 bases; nucleotides not matched to a gene: 3. The CDR3 runs 14 residues. In nucleotides, the CDR3 is TGTGCCAGTAGTATGGGACAGGGAGGAGAGACCCAGTACTTC. Its protein is CASSMGQGGETQYF. Full variable domain (missing parts from reference TRBV19 and TRBJ2-5): DGGITQSPKYLFRKEGQNVTLSCEQNLNHDAMYWYRQDPGQGLRLIYYSQIVNDFQKGDIAEGYSVSREKKESFPLTVTSAQKNPTAFYLCASSMGQGGETQYFGPGTRLLVL.

V is TRBV9 and J is TRBJ2-3; unclear D gene. The CDR3 is 14 amino acids. V lost 1 base, J lost 2 bases, and 8 bases lay in between. Germline V CDR1 and CDR2: SGDLS, YYNGEE. CDR3 amino acids: CASSVLSLTDTQYF. The DNA of the CDR3 is TGTGCCAGCAGCGTACTATCTCTCACAGATACGCAGTATTTT. Together with reference TRBV9 and TRBJ2-3, the CDR3 gives the full variable domain: DSGVTQTPKHLITATGQRVTLRCSPRSGDLSVYWYQQSLDQGLQFLIQYYNGEERAKGNILERFSAQQFPDLHSELNLSSLELGDSALYFCASSVLSLTDTQYFGPGTRLTVL.

The V gene is TRBV10-3, the J gene TRBJ2-3, with 9 bases fitting TRBD2. This CDR3 has 14 residues. Germline values: CDR1 ENHRY, CDR2 SYGVKD. V lost 5 bases and J lost 5; bases outside the gene matches: 5. CDR3 DNA: TGTGCCATCAGTTTAGCGGGGGCGGGAGATACGCAGTATTTT. Its translation is CAISLAGAGDTQYF.

J is TRBJ2-1 and V is TRBV27, with 9 nucleotides matching TRBD2. The V gene's germline CDR1 is MNHEY and CDR2 SMNVEV (reference sequence). There are 15 residues in the CDR3. Unmatched junction bases numbered 8, after V lost 2 bases and J lost 9 bases. CDR3 residues: CASSLIAGEGSEQFF. The CDR3, as DNA: TGTGCCAGCAGTTTAATAGCGGGGGAAGGAAGTGAGCAGTTCTTC.

The chain has TRBV9 and TRBJ2-1; TRBD2 aligns across 14 bases. V dropped 0 bases and J dropped 10; count of bases not matched to a gene: 3. Germline V gene sequence: CDR1 SGDLS, CDR2 YYNGEE. The CDR3 loop spans 15 amino acids. CDR3 nucleotides: TGTGCCAGCAGCGTAGTGGGACTAGCGGGAGTCGAGCAGTTCTTC. Amino acids: CASSVVGLAGVEQFF.

As to this clone: The CDR3 end shows no conserved phenylalanine or tryptophan, and so a read error is likely. V gene TRBV10-2 combines with J gene TRBJ1-5; TRBD1 is a possible D gene (5 bases). Germline CDR1 WSHSY, CDR2 SAAADI. The CDR3 is made up of 13 amino acids. Trimming left V 3 bases short and J 6 bases short, with 9 bases between. CDR3 coding DNA: TGCGCCAGCAGTGATGGGGGGAGTCAGCCCCAGCATTCT. The encoded protein is CASSDGGSQPQHS.